Given below is one T cell receptor beta chain in context. What it binds is unknown. Constant-segment-primed 5'RACE gave TCR alpha and TCR beta cDNA libraries with sample barcodes and UMIs. One entry per CDR3 protein results from TCRdb running MiXCR on the 5' RACE reads. The sample holds fewer than 250,000 distinct CDR3 sequences, around 27% seen once. CDR3 length equals 16 residues. Germline values: CDR1 DFQATT, CDR2 SNEGSKA (reference sequence). V was pared by 0 bases and J by 0 bases, with 4 bases of the junction left unmatched. This entry comes from a study of T-cell memory formation after mild COVID-19. Whole-study context: TCR clusters largely stayed donor specific.

Study-level findings and limits: Memory from before infection featured some responding clones, which suggests cross-reactive memory joined. Largely, contracting CD4+ clones fell within CM and EM, and contracting CD8+ clones within EMRA.

Sequenced sample: PBMCs or a T cell subset sorted from them (not recorded which). This chain links TRBV20-1 with TRBJ2-2; 7 bases match TRBD2. The TCR sequence derives from an adult woman who had mild COVID-19 (a few samples of this study predate the infection). Cell type and time point are not known. CDR3 coding DNA: TGCAGTGCTAGAGAGGTCGGGGGGTCGAACACCGGGGAGCTGTTTTTT. Protein product: CSAREVGGSNTGELFF.